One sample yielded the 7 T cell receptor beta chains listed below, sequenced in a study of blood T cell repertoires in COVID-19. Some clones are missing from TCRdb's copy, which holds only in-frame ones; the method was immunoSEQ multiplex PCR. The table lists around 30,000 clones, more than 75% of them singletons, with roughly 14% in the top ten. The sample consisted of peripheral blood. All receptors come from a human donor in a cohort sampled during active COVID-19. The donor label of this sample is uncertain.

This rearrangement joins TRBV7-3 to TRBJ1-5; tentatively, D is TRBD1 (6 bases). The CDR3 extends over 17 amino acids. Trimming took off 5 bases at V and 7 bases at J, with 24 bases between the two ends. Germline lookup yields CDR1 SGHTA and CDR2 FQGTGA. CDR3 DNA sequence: TGTGCCAGCAGCCCAACCCGGGGACACTCACGTGGGCAGCCCCAGCATTTT. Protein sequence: CASSPTRGHSRGQPQHF.

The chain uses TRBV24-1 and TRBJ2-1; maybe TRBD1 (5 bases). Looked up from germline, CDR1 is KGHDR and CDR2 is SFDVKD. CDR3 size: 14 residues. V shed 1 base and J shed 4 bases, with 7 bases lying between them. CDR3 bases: TGTGCCACCAGTGATTTCTCAGGGTACAATGAGCAGTTCTTC. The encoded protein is CATSDFSGYNEQFF.

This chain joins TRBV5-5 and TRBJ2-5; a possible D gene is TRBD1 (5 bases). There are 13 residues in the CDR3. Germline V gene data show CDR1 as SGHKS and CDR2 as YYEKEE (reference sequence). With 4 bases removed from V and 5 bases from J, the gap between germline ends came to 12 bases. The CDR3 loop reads CASSLAQGETQYF. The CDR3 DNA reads TGTGCCAGCAGCCTGGCGCAGGGTGAGACCCAGTACTTC.

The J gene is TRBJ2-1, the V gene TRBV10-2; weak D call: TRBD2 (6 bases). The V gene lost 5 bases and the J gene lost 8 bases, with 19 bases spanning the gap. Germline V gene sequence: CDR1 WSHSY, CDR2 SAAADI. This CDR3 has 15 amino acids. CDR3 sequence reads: CASSLLAGGFYEQFF. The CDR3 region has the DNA TGCGCCAGCAGTTTACTAGCTGGGGGTTTCTATGAGCAGTTCTTC.

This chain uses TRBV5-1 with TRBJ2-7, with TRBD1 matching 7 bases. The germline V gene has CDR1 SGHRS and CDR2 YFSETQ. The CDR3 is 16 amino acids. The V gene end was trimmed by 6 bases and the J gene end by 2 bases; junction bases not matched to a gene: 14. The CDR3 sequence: CASTSTDRAPTYEQYF. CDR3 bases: TGCGCCAGCACCTCAACAGACAGGGCCCCCACCTACGAGCAGTACTTC.

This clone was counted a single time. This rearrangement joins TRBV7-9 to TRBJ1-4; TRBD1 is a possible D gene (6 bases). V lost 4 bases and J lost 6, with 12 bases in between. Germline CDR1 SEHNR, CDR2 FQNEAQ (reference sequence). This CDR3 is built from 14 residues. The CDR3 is CASSSRGRDEKLFF. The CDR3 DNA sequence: TGTGCCAGCAGCTCTAGGGGGAGGGATGAAAAACTGTTTTTT.

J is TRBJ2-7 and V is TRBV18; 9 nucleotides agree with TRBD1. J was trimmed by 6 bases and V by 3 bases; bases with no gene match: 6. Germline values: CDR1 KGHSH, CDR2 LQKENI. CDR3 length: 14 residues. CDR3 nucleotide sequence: TGTGCCAGCTCACCCATGGACAGGGGCGTCGAGCAGTACTTC. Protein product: CASSPMDRGVEQYF.